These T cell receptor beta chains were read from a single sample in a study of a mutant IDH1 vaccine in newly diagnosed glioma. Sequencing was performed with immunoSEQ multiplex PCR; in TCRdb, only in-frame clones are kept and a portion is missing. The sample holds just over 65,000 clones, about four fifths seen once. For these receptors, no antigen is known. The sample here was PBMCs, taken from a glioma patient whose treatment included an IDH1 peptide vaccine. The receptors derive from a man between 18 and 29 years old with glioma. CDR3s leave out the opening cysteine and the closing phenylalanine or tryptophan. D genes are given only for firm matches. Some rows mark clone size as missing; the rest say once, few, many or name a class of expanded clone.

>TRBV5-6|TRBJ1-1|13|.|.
ASSLVRDGNTEAF
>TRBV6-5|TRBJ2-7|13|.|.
ASSYSRQSSYEQY
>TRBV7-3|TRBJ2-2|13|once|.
ASSLQGANTGELF
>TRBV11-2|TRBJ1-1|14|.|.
ASSLGFHGMNTEAF
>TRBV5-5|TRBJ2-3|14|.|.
ASSLGRDTITDTQY
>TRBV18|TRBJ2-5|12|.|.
ASSLLGAQETQY
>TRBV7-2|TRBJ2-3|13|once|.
ASSLLGGPTDTQY
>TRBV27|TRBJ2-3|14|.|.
ASSLEGPGEPDTQY
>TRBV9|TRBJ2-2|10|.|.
ASSVNTGELF
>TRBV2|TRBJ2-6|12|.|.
ASSVTPGANVLT
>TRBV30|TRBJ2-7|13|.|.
AWSADYLSSYEQY
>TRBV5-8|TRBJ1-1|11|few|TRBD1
ASSSYRGTEAF
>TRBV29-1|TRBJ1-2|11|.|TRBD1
SAEIQGGYGYT
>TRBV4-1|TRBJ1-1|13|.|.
ASSSIDTLNTEAF
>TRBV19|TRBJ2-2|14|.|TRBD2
ASSTPAGGPFGELF
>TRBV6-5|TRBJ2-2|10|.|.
ASRDLTGELF
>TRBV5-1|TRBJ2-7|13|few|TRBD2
ASSLYGRDAYEQY
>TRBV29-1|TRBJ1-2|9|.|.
SVGPEDGYT
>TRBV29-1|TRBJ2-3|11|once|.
SERGIGTDTQY
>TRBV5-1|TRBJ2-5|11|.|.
ASSRETQETQY
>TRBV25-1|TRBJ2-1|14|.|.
ASSRQPGPYDNEQF
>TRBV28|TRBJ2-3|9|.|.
ASSLLDTQY
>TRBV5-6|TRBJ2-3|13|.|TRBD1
ASSQDRGLGDTQY
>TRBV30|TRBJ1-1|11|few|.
AWKDSWNTEAF
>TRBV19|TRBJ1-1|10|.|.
ASGGLTTEAF
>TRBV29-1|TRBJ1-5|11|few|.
SAGTDLNQPQH
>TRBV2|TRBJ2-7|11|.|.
ASDFFAGFEQY
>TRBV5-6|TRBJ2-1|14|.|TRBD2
ASSLLSGRPFNEQF
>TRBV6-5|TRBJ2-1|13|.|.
ASSHRTPLYNEQF
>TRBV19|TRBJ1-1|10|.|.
ASTVRGLGAF
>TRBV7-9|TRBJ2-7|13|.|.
ASSYSEQASYEQY
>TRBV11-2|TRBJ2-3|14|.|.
ASSFPRGEDTDTQY
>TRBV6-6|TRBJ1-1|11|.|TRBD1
ASITGAGTEAF
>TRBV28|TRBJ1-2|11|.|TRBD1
ASTKGTGAGYT
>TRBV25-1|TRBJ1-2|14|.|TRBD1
ASSPIGQGAFYGYT
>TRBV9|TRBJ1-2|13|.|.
ASSVSDRLNYGYT
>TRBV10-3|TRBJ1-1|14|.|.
AISEVTEAMNTEAF
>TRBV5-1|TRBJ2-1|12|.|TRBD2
ASRYTSGGNEQF
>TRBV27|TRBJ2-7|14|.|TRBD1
ASSLSISTGYYEQY
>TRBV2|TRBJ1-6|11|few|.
ASSGHENSPLH
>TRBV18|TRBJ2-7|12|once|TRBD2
ASSPGGGHDEQY
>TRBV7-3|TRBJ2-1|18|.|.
ASSLIGFKVSSDSYNEQF
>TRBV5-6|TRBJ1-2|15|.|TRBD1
ASKQTGKYPSSYGYT
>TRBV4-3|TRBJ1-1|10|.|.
ASSPGNTEAF
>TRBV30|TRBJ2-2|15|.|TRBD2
AQKGGLAGRRAGELF